The 10 T cell receptor beta chains presented below share a single source sample, sequenced in a study of regulatory T cells in long-lasting Graves disease. Assembly of TCR beta libraries relied on iRepertoire HTBI primers together with Arm-PCR of CDR3 regions. Using its own MiXCR run on the multiplex PCR reads, TCRdb lists one record per CDR3 protein. The sample yields 250,000 to 300,000 distinct CDR3 sequences, roughly a fifth seen once. Time point reported: persistent/refractory GD, antithyroid drugs over 5 years with positive TRAb. The authors made the TCR library using RNA they extracted from PBMCs. Sequencing used peripheral blood mononuclear cells (PBMCs), obtained when the disease was refractory, from a patient treated with antithyroid drugs. Receptor source: a female donor with Graves disease.

This clonotype was detected a few times. CDR3 sequence (DNA): TGCAGTGCCCAAAGAGGGCTAGCGGGACCCTACGAGCAGTACTTC. This gives the protein CSAQRGLAGPYEQYF. This chain joins TRBV20-1 and TRBJ2-7, with 9 bases that match TRBD2. Germline V lookup: CDR1 DFQATT, CDR2 SNEGSKA (reference sequence). V lost 6 bases, J lost 2 bases, and 11 bases stayed unmatched. CDR3 length: 15 residues.

The chain is built from TRBV4-1 and TRBJ2-7; no firm D call. Trimming left V 1 base short and J 5 bases short, with 9 bases between. Germline V gene lookup returns CDR1 MGHRA and CDR2 YSYEKL. The CDR3 spans 13 residues. Here the CDR3 reads CASSQVGIHEQYF. DNA of the CDR3: TGCGCCAGCAGCCAAGTGGGGATCCACGAGCAGTACTTC.

This clonotype has only a few counts. The chain links TRBV6-1 to TRBJ1-1; weak D call: TRBD1 (6 bases). The germline V gene encodes CDR1 MNHNS and CDR2 SASEGT. Trimming pared 10 bases from V and 1 base from J, leaving 13 bases between. The CDR3 loop spans 13 amino acids. The CDR3 here is CATEDSSNTEAFF. CDR3 bases: TGTGCCACCGAGGACAGTTCGAACACTGAAGCTTTCTTT.

This clonotype turned up a few times. The chain joins TRBV11-2 to TRBJ1-2; 7 positions match TRBD1. The V gene's germline CDR1 is SGHAT and CDR2 FQNNGV. The J segment lost 3 bases and the V segment lost 5 bases, leaving 9 bases of the junction unmatched. This CDR3 contains 15 residues. CDR3 coding DNA: TGTGCCAGCAGCCCCGGAGAGGGGGCTGACTATGGCTACACCTTC. Its protein product is CASSPGEGADYGYTF.

The chain uses TRBV20-1 and TRBJ1-5; D uncertain. Germline V lookup: CDR1 DFQATT, CDR2 SNEGSKA (reference sequence). V lost 3 bases and J 4 bases, leaving 16 bases between the germline ends. This CDR3 contains 15 residues. CDR3 DNA sequence: TGCAGTGCTAGGGCGGCTCGTGGGGTGAATCAGCCCCAGCATTTT. Its translation: CSARAARGVNQPQHF.

A remark on this clonotype: One junction end disagrees with the germline gene, perhaps due to a read error. V usage is TRBV6-1 and J usage is TRBJ1-1; D uncertain. This CDR3 contains 14 residues. Germline V CDR1 and CDR2: MNHNS, SASEGT. DNA of the CDR3: TGTGCCAGCAGTAAAGCAGGTCGGGGCACTGAAGCTTTCTTT. It encodes CASSKAGRGTEAFF.

This clonotype was seen a few times. The chain carries TRBV4-1 and TRBJ2-5, with 10 bases that match TRBD1. This CDR3 has 17 residues. Trimming at V came to 3 bases and at J to 0 bases, leaving 7 bases not matched to a gene. CDR1 is MGHRA and CDR2 is YSYEKL in the germline V gene. CDR3 sequence (DNA): TGCGCCAGCAGCCAGGACCGGACAGGGGGGTACCAAGAGACCCAGTACTTC. This gives the protein CASSQDRTGGYQETQYF.

This clonotype was detected only a few times. This chain links TRBV10-1 with TRBJ2-2, with D tentatively TRBD2 (5 bases). The CDR3 loop spans 14 amino acids. With 1 base removed from V and 4 bases from J, the gap between germline ends came to 7 bases. Germline V gene sequence: CDR1 WNHNN, CDR2 SYGVQD (reference sequence). Here the CDR3 DNA reads TGCGCCAGCAGTGAGTACACTAGCACCGGGGAGCTGTTTTTT. Amino acid sequence: CASSEYTSTGELFF.

This clonotype showed up just a few times. A much more abundant neighbour one base away suggests this may be a read error. The chain combines TRBV7-9 with TRBJ1-1; D is unresolved. CDR1 and CDR2 from the germline V gene are SEHNR and FQNEAQ (reference sequence). The CDR3 loop spans 13 amino acids. V was shortened by 5 bases and J by 0 bases, with 7 bases between the two germline ends. The CDR3 is CASSVTLNTEAFF. CDR3 DNA sequence: TGTGCCAGCAGCGTGACATTGAACACTGAAGCTTTCTTT.

Ten or more counts support this clonotype. V gene TRBV6-2 or TRBV6-3 combines with J gene TRBJ2-7; D call uncertain. This CDR3 has 13 residues. Germline lookup yields CDR1 MNHEY and CDR2 SVGEGT. V was clipped by 2 bases and J by 4 bases, with 9 bases between them. In nucleotides, the CDR3 is TGTGCCAGCAGTTACGGCCTCATATACGAGCAGTACTTC. This sequence encodes CASSYGLIYEQYF.